This TCR beta chain was documented in a study of T cells after yellow fever vaccination. V trimming: 0 bases; J trimming: 3 bases; junction bases outside the gene matches: 10. CDR1 is SGHRS and CDR2 is YFSETQ in the germline V gene. CDR3 size: 17 residues. Template-switching 5'RACE yielded the TCR cDNA; a universal primer site and UMIs were added in the process. TCRdb redid the calling of the 5' RACE reads with MiXCR, one entry per CDR3 protein. The sample yields 300,000 or so distinct CDR3 sequences, 8.5% to 10% seen once. Findings of the study overall: Subsequent to the booster, the majority of primary-vaccination clones reappeared (roughly 96% CD4, about 90% CD8). Clonotype sharing between CD4 and CD8 compartments was small. On re-exposure, the response was weaker but peaked faster, at day 5 versus 15.

This clonotype was seen a handful of times. Its antigen is unknown. Sequencing used CD4+ T cells sorted from PBMCs, obtained 5 days after the yellow fever booster vaccination. The clonotype originates from a young man who received the YFV17D yellow fever vaccine. The chain joins TRBV5-1 to TRBJ2-3; TRBD1 matches 7 bases. The CDR3 reads CASSLAVTGVVTDTQYF. The CDR3 nucleotides are TGCGCCAGCAGCTTGGCCGTCACAGGGGTTGTTACAGATACGCAGTATTTT.